This T cell receptor beta chain was profiled in a study of regulatory T cells. Whole-study findings and limits: Compared with autologous conventional CD4+ cells and control regulatory cells, CD3G-deficient regulatory T cells showed reduced diversity. Restriction of the Treg repertoire varied, most prominent in the two most severe patients.

The PCR used 52 TRBV and 13 TRBJ primers. Method: immunoSEQ multiplex PCR; TCRdb's copy keeps in-frame clones and lacks some. This repertoire shows about 6,100 clones, 80% to 90% found once; its top ten account for around 1.9%. Trimming at V came to 5 bases and at J to 11 bases, leaving 13 bases not matched to a gene. Germline V gene lookup returns CDR1 SEHNR and CDR2 FQNEAQ (reference sequence). CDR3 length: 14 amino acids. About this clone: Its antigen remains unknown.

Autoimmunity was present in every CD3G-deficient patient, worse in two. This TCR derives from a person between 18 and 30 years old with CD3G deficiency. Sequences were obtained from CD4+ Tregs sorted from blood. The chain combines TRBV7-9 with TRBJ2-5, with 8 bases fitting TRBD1. The CDR3 DNA is TGTGCCAGCAGCAACCCGGGACAGGAACGGAGGCAGTACTTC. It is translated as CASSNPGQERRQYF.